Here is one T cell receptor (beta chain) with its context. The antigen is unknown. The data were produced by immunoSEQ multiplex PCR, yet TCRdb's version contains in-frame clones alone and is incomplete. The table shows 160,000 or so clones, with roughly nine tenths occurring only once. The sample belongs to a study of T cell responses to AZD1222 COVID-19 vaccine. Study-wide points: Of spike-specific TCRs, nearly half reportedly target regions left unmutated in variants. Receipt of two AZD1222 doses was followed by a rise in Spike-specific TCR breadth and depth. Baseline seropositivity occurred in only six AZD1222 recipients.

Germline values: CDR1 LNHNV, CDR2 YYDKDF (reference sequence). This CDR3 spans 19 amino acids. V dropped 1 base and J dropped 5; count of bases not matched to a gene: 14. This sequence originates from an adult in good health. The V and J genes are TRBV15 and TRBJ1-5; TRBD1 aligns across 10 bases. The sequencing used peripheral blood, collected on day 0 of AZD1222 vaccination. The CDR3 loop is CATSRVGTRTGGSDQPQHF. The CDR3 DNA is TGTGCCACCAGCAGAGTTGGGACGAGGACAGGGGGGTCGGATCAGCCCCAGCATTTT.